The 14 T cell receptor beta chains below were found in one sample sequenced in a study of T-cell memory formation after mild COVID-19 (dated by TCRdb to 2020 to 2022). Library generation was performed with 5' RACE. Sequencing took place on an Illumina NovaSeq 6000. TCRdb redid the processing of the public reads, applying fastp at Q25 and MiXCR, and retained in-frame beta chains. Entries are consolidated by CDR3 protein sequence, retaining the most common genes and DNA. Here the sample has 550,000 to 650,000 distinct CDR3 sequences; 15% to 20% occur a single time. The ten largest clones capture less than 10% of the sample. The sequenced sample consisted of PBMCs or a T cell subset sorted from them (not recorded which). These receptors were taken from an adult woman who had mild COVID-19 (a few samples of this study predate the infection). The sample titles of this study are shuffled in the database, so cell type and time point are left out; the donor was told from shared clones.

This clonotype has a handful of counts. The gene calls are TRBV7-8 and TRBJ2-5; unclear D gene. The germline V gene encodes CDR1 SGHVS and CDR2 FQNEAQ. Trimming removed 7 bases from V and 1 base from J, with 25 bases in between. The CDR3 is made up of 18 amino acids. This CDR3 reads CASTIVGSSQDSQETQYF. As DNA, the CDR3 is TGTGCCAGCACCATTGTTGGCTCCTCCCAGGATAGCCAAGAGACCCAGTACTTC. Combining the CDR3 with reference TRBV7-8 and TRBJ2-5 gives the whole variable domain GAGVSQSPRYKVAKRGQDVALRCDPISGHVSLFWYQQALGQGPEFLTYFQNEAQLDKSGLPSDRFFAERPEGSVSTLKIQRTQQEDSAVYLCASTIVGSSQDSQETQYFGPGTRLLVL.

This clonotype has a handful of counts. A single base separates this from a much larger clone, so it may be a read error. The chain uses TRBV11-1 and TRBJ2-2; no clear D. This CDR3 region has 12 residues. The V and J ends lost 5 bases and 2 bases respectively, with 3 bases between them. Germline V CDR1 and CDR2: SGHAT, FQDESV (reference sequence). The CDR3 protein is CASSVNTGELFF. The CDR3 DNA follows: TGTGCCAGCAGCGTAAACACCGGGGAGCTGTTTTTT.

This clonotype was observed a few times. This rearrangement joins TRBV5-1 to TRBJ2-2, with D uncertain. V was trimmed by 5 bases and J by 0 bases, leaving 11 bases between them. The V gene's germline CDR1 is SGHRS and CDR2 YFSETQ. The CDR3 sequence is 15 residues long. The DNA for the CDR3 is TGCGCCAGCAGGGTTACTAATGCGAACACCGGGGAGCTGTTTTTT. Amino acid sequence: CASRVTNANTGELFF.

This clonotype was seen more than once but under ten times. This chain links TRBV7-9 with TRBJ2-2; 7 bases are shared with TRBD2. Trimming at V came to 4 bases and at J to 5 bases, leaving 16 bases not matched to a gene. Germline-derived CDR1 and CDR2 are SEHNR and FQNEAQ (reference sequence). The CDR3 runs 18 residues. CDR3 loop: CASSSSRQMGLLTGELFF. The CDR3, as DNA: TGTGCCAGCAGCTCCTCCCGACAAATGGGACTACTTACCGGGGAGCTGTTTTTT.

The sample holds a few counts of this clonotype. CDR3 residues: CATSRDRGAGLSTDTQYF. The CDR3 DNA sequence: TGTGCCACCAGCAGAGATCGCGGCGCGGGCCTTAGCACAGATACGCAGTATTTT. The rearrangement joins TRBV15 to TRBJ2-3; D may be TRBD2 (5 bases). The germline V gene encodes CDR1 LNHNV and CDR2 YYDKDF (reference sequence). The CDR3 covers 18 residues. V was trimmed by 0 bases and J by 0 bases, leaving 16 bases between them.

The CDR3 DNA sequence: TGCGCCAGCAGCTCGGGACAGGACACTGAAGCTTTCTTT. Protein product: CASSSGQDTEAFF. The V gene is TRBV5-1, the J gene TRBJ1-1; 8 bases agree with TRBD1. Losses at the gene ends were 3 bases for V and 3 bases for J; bases not matched to a gene: 1. The CDR3 spans 13 residues. Germline V gene sequence: CDR1 SGHRS, CDR2 YFSETQ.

This clonotype turned up a few times. V usage is TRBV7-9 and J usage is TRBJ1-5, with D tentatively TRBD1 (5 bases). V gave up 4 bases and J gave up 4 bases, with 8 bases separating them. There are 13 residues in the CDR3. Germline loops: CDR1 SEHNR, CDR2 FQNEAQ (reference sequence). The CDR3 DNA reads as TGTGCCAGCAGCTCAGGGAGGAATCAGCCCCAGCATTTT. Protein sequence: CASSSGRNQPQHF.

This clonotype was detected a few times. The V call is TRBV4-2, the J call TRBJ1-1; no clear D. Trimming took 1 base from V and 3 from J, leaving 12 bases between them. The germline V gene has CDR1 LGHNA and CDR2 YNFKEQ. The CDR3 is 15 residues long. Here the CDR3 DNA reads TGTGCCAGCAGCCAAGGTGTGGGTCCCGACACTGAAGCTTTCTTT. It specifies CASSQGVGPDTEAFF.

This clonotype appeared a few times. The J gene is TRBJ2-1, the V gene TRBV30; D not certain. Germline V gene sequence: CDR1 GTSNPN, CDR2 SVGIG (reference sequence). This CDR3 is built from 15 residues. The ends were cut back, 4 bases at V and 6 bases at J, with 19 bases in the middle. This CDR3 reads CAWIRRRRSVNEQFF. CDR3 bases: TGTGCCTGGATTCGTCGGCGGAGAAGCGTCAATGAGCAGTTCTTC. Full variable domain (outside the CDR3, taken from reference TRBV30 and TRBJ2-1): SQTIHQWPATLVQPVGSPLSLECTVEGTSNPNLYWYRQAAGRGLQLLFYSVGIGQISSEVPQNLSASRPQDRQFILSSKKLLLSDSGFYLCAWIRRRRSVNEQFFGPGTRLTVL.

This clonotype was counted only a few times. The rearrangement uses TRBV6-2 or TRBV6-3 and TRBJ2-5; 7 bases align to TRBD1. Germline CDR1 reads MNHEY; CDR2 reads SVGEGT. The CDR3 covers 14 residues. With V trimmed by 7 bases and J by 6 bases, 11 bases remained unmatched. CDR3 in amino acids: CASTISTGRKTQYF. CDR3 bases: TGTGCCAGCACCATATCGACAGGGAGAAAGACCCAGTACTTC.

The V and J genes are TRBV10-3 and TRBJ2-1; D is tentatively TRBD1 or TRBD2 (7 bases each). Germline V CDR1 and CDR2: ENHRY, SYGVKD. V was shortened by 0 bases and J by 9 bases, with 21 bases between the two germline ends. The CDR3 sequence is 17 residues long. CDR3 sequence reads: CAISESSGGTVGAEQFF. The CDR3, as DNA: TGTGCCATCAGTGAGTCGTCCGGGGGGACAGTTGGTGCTGAGCAGTTCTTC.

This clonotype was observed a handful of times. The chain uses TRBV30 and TRBJ1-5, with a possible D match to TRBD1 (6 bases). V lost 5 bases, J lost 5 bases, and 16 bases lay in between. Germline assignment: CDR1 GTSNPN and CDR2 SVGIG (reference sequence). The CDR3 contains 14 residues. The CDR3 region is CAWALGGAYQPQHF. In DNA, the CDR3 is TGTGCCTGGGCCCTGGGGGGGGCTTATCAGCCCCAGCATTTT.

This chain joins TRBV29-1 and TRBJ2-1, with 7 bases identical to TRBD2. V shed 4 bases and J 1 base; nucleotides not matched to a gene: 4. Per germline, CDR1 SQVTM and CDR2 ANQGSEA. This CDR3 has 14 amino acids. The CDR3 spells CSVVAGESYNEQFF. The CDR3 nucleotides are TGCAGCGTTGTGGCGGGGGAATCCTACAATGAGCAGTTCTTC.

Comment on this clonotype: At one end the junction does not follow the germline gene, possibly because of a read error. The J gene is TRBJ2-3, the V gene TRBV7-3, with 7 bases lining up with TRBD2. Germline CDR1 and CDR2: SGHTA and FQGTGA. This CDR3 comprises 14 residues. The CDR3 is CASSLTAGADTQYF. The CDR3 DNA reads TGTGCCAGCAGTTTAACCGCGGGGGCAGATACGCAGTATTTT. Combining the CDR3 with reference TRBV7-3 and TRBJ2-3 gives the whole variable domain GAGVSQTPSNKVTEKGKYVELRCDPISGHTALYWYRQSLGQGPEFLIYFQGTGAADDSGLPNDRFFAVRPEGSVSTLKIQRTERGDSAVYLCASSLTAGADTQYFGPGTRLTVL.